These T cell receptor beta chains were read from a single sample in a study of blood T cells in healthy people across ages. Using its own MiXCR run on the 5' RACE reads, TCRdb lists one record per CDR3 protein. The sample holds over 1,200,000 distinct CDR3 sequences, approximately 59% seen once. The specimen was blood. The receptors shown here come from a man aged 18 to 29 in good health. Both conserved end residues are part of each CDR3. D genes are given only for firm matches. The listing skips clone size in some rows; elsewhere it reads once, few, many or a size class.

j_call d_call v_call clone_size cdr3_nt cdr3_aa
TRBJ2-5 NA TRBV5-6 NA TGTGCCAGCAGCTTGGCCAAGGACATGGACTACGATGCAGAGACCCAGTACTTC CASSLAKDMDYDAETQYF
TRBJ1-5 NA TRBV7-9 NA TGTGCCAGCAGCGGCCCCACAGGGCCGGCCAATCAGCCCCAGCATTTT CASSGPTGPANQPQHF
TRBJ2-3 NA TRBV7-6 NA TGTGCCAGCAGCCCCAGTACCGGGGGCGTTACAGATACGCAGTATTTT CASSPSTGGVTDTQYF
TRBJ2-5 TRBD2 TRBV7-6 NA TGTGCCAGCAGCCCCGCGTCGAGCGGGAGTCTCCAAGAGACCCAGTACTTC CASSPASSGSLQETQYF
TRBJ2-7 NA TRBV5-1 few TGCGCCAGCAGCTTGGTCGGGCTAGACGAAGACGAGCAGTACTTC CASSLVGLDEDEQYF
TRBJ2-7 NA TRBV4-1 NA TGCGCCAGCAGCTCCCAAGGCCCCGGGATCTACGAGCAGTACTTC CASSSQGPGIYEQYF
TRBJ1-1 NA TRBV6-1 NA TGTGCCAGCGGAGACAGGTTGAACACTGAAGCTTTCTTT CASGDRLNTEAFF
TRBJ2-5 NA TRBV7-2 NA TGTGCCAGCAGCTTAGTAGGGACTTACGTTCAAGAGACCCAGTACTTC CASSLVGTYVQETQYF
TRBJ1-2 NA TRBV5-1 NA TGCGCCAGCAGCTTAAGGGGTACGGTGGACTATGGCTACACCTTC CASSLRGTVDYGYTF
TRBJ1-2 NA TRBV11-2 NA TGTGCCAGCAGCTTAGCTCGAGCAAGCGGCTACACCTTC CASSLARASGYTF
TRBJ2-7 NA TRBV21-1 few TGTGCCAGCAGCAACCCCCGGGACGGCGGGTACGAGCAGTACTTC CASSNPRDGGYEQYF
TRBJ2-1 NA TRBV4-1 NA TGCGCCAGCAGCCCCTATGGGGGGATAGGCTCCTACAATGAGCAGTTCTTC CASSPYGGIGSYNEQFF
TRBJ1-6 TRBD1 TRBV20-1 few TGCAGTGCTACCCCAGGGGGTTCCATTAATTCACCCCTCCACTTT CSATPGGSINSPLHF
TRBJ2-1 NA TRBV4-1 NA TGCGCCAGCAGCCAAGATCCAGGGGTAGTTGGTGAGCAGTTCTTC CASSQDPGVVGEQFF
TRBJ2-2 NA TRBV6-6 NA TGTGCCAGCAGTTTAAGTAGTAGCGGCCTATGGGAGCTGTTTTTT CASSLSSSGLWELFF
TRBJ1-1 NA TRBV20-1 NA TGCAGTGCTAGCCCCATGAACACTGAAGCTTTCTTT CSASPMNTEAFF
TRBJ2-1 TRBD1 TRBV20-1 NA TGCAGTGCTAGAGAGGGAAGACAGGGGGCCGGGGATGAGCAGTTCTTC CSAREGRQGAGDEQFF